This T cell receptor beta chain was obtained from a study of cytomegalovirus exposure and HLA in healthy donors. Study-wide results and caveats: Reportedly, TCR beta sequences accurately predicted HLA-A and HLA-B alleles in most subjects.

On this clone: The antigen remains unidentified.

In the PCR, 60 Vbeta and 13 Jbeta primers were used. Some clones are missing from TCRdb's copy, which holds only in-frame ones; the method was immunoSEQ multiplex PCR. The sample data list around 120,000 clones. Sample: PBMCs. The sequence was obtained from a young man in good health and CMV-seronegative.

This chain's CDR3 is CASSIRGRRRGIDEQFF. The CDR3 DNA is TGTGCCAGTAGTATACGGGGGAGACGGCGGGGAATCGATGAGCAGTTCTTC. The V gene is TRBV19, the J gene TRBJ2-1, with D tentatively TRBD2 (6 bases). V was clipped by 2 bases and J by 8 bases, with 22 bases between them. Per the germline V gene, CDR1 is LNHDA and CDR2 is SQIVND (reference sequence). CDR3 size: 17 residues.